Presented here are 10 T cell receptor beta chains from one specimen sequenced in a study of blood T cells in healthy people across ages. A second 7 to 11 cycle PCR used barcoded and J-beta primers. A single record per CDR3 protein comes from TCRdb applying MiXCR to the 5' RACE reads. The profile shows approximately 820,000 distinct CDR3 sequences, approximately 48% of them singletons. The sequencing sample was made of blood. The receptors shown here come from a man aged 60 to 69 in good health.

The V call is TRBV10-2, the J call TRBJ2-7; D is ambiguous. V shed 0 bases and J shed 3 bases, with 12 bases lying between them. CDR3 length: 15 residues. From germline, CDR1 is WSHSY and CDR2 SAAADI. The CDR3 region is CASSESLPGVYEQYF. The CDR3 region has the DNA TGCGCCAGCAGTGAGTCGCTGCCAGGAGTCTACGAGCAGTACTTC.

This chain joins TRBV12-3 or TRBV12-4 and TRBJ2-3; 10 positions agree with TRBD2. This CDR3 spans 14 amino acids. CDR3 nucleotide sequence: TGTACCGTCAGAGCGGGGGGGCGCACAGATACGCAGTATTTT. Encoded protein: CTVRAGGRTDTQYF.

This clonotype has just a few counts. V and J are TRBV28 and TRBJ1-2; D perhaps matches TRBD1 (6 bases). Trimming removed 5 bases from V and 8 bases from J, with 12 bases in between. The germline CDR1 and CDR2 sequences are MDHEN and SYDVKM. CDR3 length equals 12 residues. The DNA for the CDR3 is TGTGCCAGCAGTGACACAGGGAGGGGCTACACCTTC. Its protein is CASSDTGRGYTF.

This clonotype was counted ten times or more. At one boundary the junction diverges from the germline segment, which might be a read error. V is TRBV5-1 and J is TRBJ2-1; no firm D call. This CDR3 comprises 14 residues. Per the germline V gene, CDR1 is SGHRS and CDR2 is YFSETQ. CDR3 residues: CASSLDSSYNEQFF. The CDR3 nucleotides read TGTGCCAGCAGCTTAGATAGCTCCTACAATGAGCAGTTCTTC.

The chain combines TRBV4-3 with TRBJ2-5, with TRBD1 identical over 8 bases. V lost 4 bases and J lost 11; bases outside the gene matches: 15. There are 15 residues in the CDR3. Germline V lookup: CDR1 LGHNA, CDR2 YSLEER. CDR3 sequence (DNA): TGCGCCAGCAGCCCAAGACAGGGGCCTCGAAATGAGCAGTACTTC. Translation gives CASSPRQGPRNEQYF.

This clonotype was seen a handful of times. J is TRBJ2-6 and V is TRBV6-6; D is uncertain. The CDR3 covers 16 residues. The V end was cut by 2 bases, the J end by 0 bases, with 8 bases between. From germline, CDR1 is MNHNY and CDR2 SVGAGI (reference sequence). The CDR3 protein is CASSYAVSSGANVLTF. CDR3 nucleotide sequence: TGTGCCAGCAGTTACGCGGTTAGCTCTGGGGCCAACGTCCTGACTTTC.

For this clonotype: One end of the junction varies from germline; a read error may be responsible. This chain joins TRBV7-9 and TRBJ1-2, with TRBD1 identical over 7 bases. CDR3 length: 13 residues. Per germline, CDR1 SEHNR and CDR2 FQNEAQ (reference sequence). The CDR3, as DNA: TGTGCCGGCAGACAGGGTGGGAACTATGGCTACACCTTC. Its translation is CAGRQGGNYGYTF.

The gene calls are TRBV5-1 and TRBJ1-6; D uncertain. CDR1 is SGHRS, CDR2 YFSETQ, per germline. V lost 1 base and J lost 8, with 16 bases in between. The CDR3 is 16 amino acids. As DNA, the CDR3 is TGCGCCAGCAGCTTGAAAGGCGGCCCTGGGCATTCACCCCTCCACTTT. This encodes CASSLKGGPGHSPLHF.

There are a few counts of this clonotype. This rearrangement joins TRBV27 to TRBJ2-7; D not resolved. The length of the CDR3 is 14 residues. The V end was cut by 4 bases, the J end by 4 bases, with 14 bases between. Germline lookup yields CDR1 MNHEY and CDR2 SMNVEV (reference sequence). CDR3 sequence: CASSYQPPNYEQYF. Written as DNA, the CDR3 is TGTGCCAGCAGTTATCAACCTCCCAATTACGAGCAGTACTTC.

The J gene is TRBJ2-7, the V gene TRBV20-1; 9 bases map to TRBD2. The CDR3 sequence is 15 residues long. CDR1 and CDR2 (germline): DFQATT, SNEGSKA (reference sequence). J gave up 1 base and V 0 bases, and 4 bases lay outside the gene matches. The CDR3 DNA sequence: TGCAGTGCTAGAGACCGCGGGGGGGCTTCCTACGAGCAGTACTTC. It is translated as CSARDRGGASYEQYF.